Below are 11 T cell receptor beta chains sequenced from a single sample in a study of graft-versus-host responses after intestinal transplantation. Sequencing was performed with immunoSEQ multiplex PCR; in TCRdb, only in-frame clones are kept and a portion is missing. The data contain about 2,200 clones, more than 35% of them seen just once; the ten biggest clones take up under 35%. Stimulators, some 200,000 irradiated and violet-dye-labeled cells, were plated with some 200,000 CFSE-labeled responder cells. This sample comprised alloreactive CD8+ T cells from a mixed lymphocyte reaction culture, obtained before transplantation. Subset defined: CFSE-low proliferating T cells sorted from roughly 6-day pre-transplant mixed lymphocyte reaction (GvH or HvG direction). The receptors were gathered from a human patient who was an organ donor for intestinal transplantation.

This clone was seen once. The chain is built from TRBV11-2 and TRBJ1-1, with a tentative D call TRBD1 (5 bases). The germline V and J ends were trimmed by 1 base and 7 bases, with 19 bases remaining between them. The CDR3 consists of 16 residues. Germline-derived CDR1 and CDR2 are SGHAT and FQNNGV. The CDR3 loop reads CASSLVYVGATFEAFF. Written as DNA, the CDR3 is TGTGCCAGCAGCTTAGTATACGTAGGGGCGACTTTTGAAGCTTTCTTT.

The sample holds a few counts of this clone. The V call is TRBV5-5, the J call TRBJ2-2, with 9 bases aligning to TRBD2. CDR1 and CDR2 from the germline V gene are SGHKS and YYEKEE (reference sequence). The junction had 14 bases not matched to a gene; V was cut back by 0 bases and J by 5 bases. The CDR3 runs to 19 residues. The CDR3 nucleotides read TGTGCCAGCAGCTTGGAAGGGGCTTTAGCGGGGGTAATAACCGGGGAGCTGTTTTTT. This sequence encodes CASSLEGALAGVITGELFF.

This clone was seen once. The V call is TRBV5-6, the J call TRBJ1-2; TRBD1 agrees at 8 bases. Germline CDR1 and CDR2: SGHDT and YYEEEE. V gave up 3 bases and J gave up 8 bases; unmatched junction bases: 3. The CDR3 covers 12 residues. The CDR3 loop is CASSWTGSGYTF. For the CDR3, the DNA is TGTGCCAGCAGCTGGACAGGGAGCGGCTACACCTTC.

The V and J genes are TRBV2 and TRBJ1-5; possible D gene TRBD1, 5 bases. Germline lookup yields CDR1 SNHLY and CDR2 FYNNEI. The V end was cut by 8 bases, the J end by 10 bases, with 21 bases between. The CDR3 consists of 14 residues. CDR3 nucleotides: TGTGCCAGCGACGAGGCTGACAGTCCTCTCCCCCAGCATTTT. Translation gives CASDEADSPLPQHF. Supplemented by reference TRBV2 and TRBJ1-5, the full variable domain reads EPEVTQTPSHQVTQMGQEVILRCVPISNHLYFYWYRQILGQKVEFLVSFYNNEISEKSEIFDDQFSVERPDGSNFTLKIRSTKLEDSAMYFCASDEADSPLPQHFGDGTRLSIL.

This sequence joins TRBV19 and TRBJ2-7; D is unresolved. Trimming removed 3 bases from V and 0 bases from J, with 9 bases in between. Per the germline V gene, CDR1 is LNHDA and CDR2 is SQIVND (reference sequence). This CDR3 is 14 amino acids long. The CDR3 reads CASSIGRSSYEQYF. In DNA, the CDR3 is TGTGCCAGTAGTATCGGACGGAGCTCCTACGAGCAGTACTTC.

The chain is built from TRBV5-1 and TRBJ2-7; tentative D call: TRBD1 (5 bases). The V and J ends lost 5 bases and 4 bases respectively, with 10 bases between them. Looked up from germline, CDR1 is SGHRS and CDR2 is YFSETQ. The CDR3 has 12 amino acids. The CDR3 DNA reads TGCGCCAGCAGTATGTCAGGGTACGAGCAGTACTTC. This codes for CASSMSGYEQYF.

This clone is judged medium-sized. V and J are TRBV6-1 and TRBJ1-1; 10 bases are a match to TRBD1. This CDR3 spans 14 amino acids. Germline trimming cut 2 bases from V and 8 bases from J; bases unmatched to any gene: 5. CDR1 and CDR2 from the germline V gene are MNHNS and SASEGT. CDR3 bases: TGTGCCAGCAGTGAATATGGGACAGGGGCAGAAGCTTTCTTT. Translated: CASSEYGTGAEAFF.

As to this clone: Other DNA sequences in this specimen translate into the identical CDR3. The V gene is TRBV27, the J gene TRBJ2-7; D remains ambiguous. This CDR3 comprises 13 residues. Trimming pared 2 bases from V and 3 bases from J, leaving 8 bases between. The germline V gene encodes CDR1 MNHEY and CDR2 SMNVEV (reference sequence). CDR3 in amino acids: CASSLGHSYEQYF. The CDR3 DNA is TGTGCCAGCAGTTTAGGTCACAGCTACGAGCAGTACTTC.

Details on this clone: One end of the junction does not line up with germline, which may come from a read error. The gene calls are TRBV4-1 and TRBJ1-1, with D perhaps TRBD1 (5 bases). The CDR3 consists of 13 residues. Germline CDR1 is MGHRA and CDR2 is YSYEKL. CDR3 in DNA: TGCGCCAGCAGCCAACCAGGGAACCCTGAAGCTTTCTTT. Residues: CASSQPGNPEAFF.

This clone was seen more than once but under ten times. This chain uses TRBV6-8 with TRBJ2-7, with no clear D. The CDR3 loop spans 13 amino acids. Trimming took off 7 bases at V and 0 bases at J, with 10 bases between the two ends. The germline V gene has CDR1 MNHGY and CDR2 SAAAGT. CDR3 protein: CASTTGNSYEQYF. CDR3 DNA: TGTGCCAGCACCACGGGTAACTCCTACGAGCAGTACTTC.

Judged by abundance, this clone is large. The chain employs TRBV6-1 and TRBJ2-5; no firm D call. CDR1 MNHNS and CDR2 SASEGT come from the germline V gene. The CDR3 runs 15 residues. The V gene lost 2 bases and the J gene lost 1 base, with 11 bases spanning the gap. The CDR3: CASSESIGSQETQYF. CDR3 nucleotides: TGTGCCAGCAGTGAAAGTATTGGCAGCCAAGAGACCCAGTACTTC.